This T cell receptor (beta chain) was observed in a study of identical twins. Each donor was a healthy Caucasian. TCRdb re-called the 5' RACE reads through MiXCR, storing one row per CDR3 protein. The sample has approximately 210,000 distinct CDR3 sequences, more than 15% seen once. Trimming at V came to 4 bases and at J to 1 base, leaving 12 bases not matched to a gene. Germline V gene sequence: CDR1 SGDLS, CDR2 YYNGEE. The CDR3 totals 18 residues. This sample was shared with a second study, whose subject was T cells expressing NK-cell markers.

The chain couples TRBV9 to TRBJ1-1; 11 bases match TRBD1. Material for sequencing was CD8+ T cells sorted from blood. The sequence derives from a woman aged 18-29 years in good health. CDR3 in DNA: TGTGCCAGCAGCTCCAGAACCGGGACAGGGGGTGGGAACACTGAAGCTTTCTTT. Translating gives CASSSRTGTGGGNTEAFF.